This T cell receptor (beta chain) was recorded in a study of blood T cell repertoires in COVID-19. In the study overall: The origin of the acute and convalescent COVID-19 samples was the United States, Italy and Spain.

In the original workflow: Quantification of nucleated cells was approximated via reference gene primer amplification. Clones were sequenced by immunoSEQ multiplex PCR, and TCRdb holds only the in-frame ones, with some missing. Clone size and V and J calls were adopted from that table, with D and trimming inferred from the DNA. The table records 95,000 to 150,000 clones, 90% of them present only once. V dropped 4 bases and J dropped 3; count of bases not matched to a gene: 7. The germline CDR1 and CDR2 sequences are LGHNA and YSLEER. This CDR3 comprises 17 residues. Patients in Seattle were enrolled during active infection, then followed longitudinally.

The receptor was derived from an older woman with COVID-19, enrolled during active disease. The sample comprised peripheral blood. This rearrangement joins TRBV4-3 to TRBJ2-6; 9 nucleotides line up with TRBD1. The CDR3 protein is CASSRTGQGVGANVLTF. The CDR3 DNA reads TGCGCCAGCAGCCGGACGGGACAGGGTGTTGGGGCCAACGTCCTGACTTTC.